This TCR beta chain was recovered during a study of shared clonotypes between healthy human individuals. General study results and limits: Exclusively blood specimens were collected; tissue repertoires likely differ.

The table came from immunoSEQ multiplex PCR; TCRdb's copy has only in-frame clones and leaves some out. Of roughly 2,000,000 clones listed, about 95% were seen once; the top ten hold under 1.5%. Deletions cut 4 bases from V and 5 bases from J, with 10 bases between. The CDR3 has 14 amino acids. CDR1 and CDR2 (germline): SGHNT, YYREEE (reference sequence). Naive CD8 cells lacked CD45RO, underwent positive selection for CCR7 and left out terminally differentiated effector memory CD45RA+ cells. With respect to this clone: Its antigen is not identified.

Sequences were obtained from naive CD8+ T cells sorted from blood. The sequence was obtained from a man younger than 30 in good health. The chain links TRBV5-4 to TRBJ1-6, with TRBD1 as a possible D gene (6 bases). For the CDR3, the DNA is TGTGCCAGCAGCGTACGGGGGCATAATTCACCCCTCCACTTT. It translates to CASSVRGHNSPLHF.